This T cell receptor (beta chain) was recorded in a study of T cell responses to AZD1222 COVID-19 vaccine. Germline V gene data show CDR1 as GTSNPN and CDR2 as SVGIG (reference sequence). Trimming took 1 base from V and 1 from J, leaving 16 bases between them. The CDR3 has 16 amino acids. TCRdb keeps only in-frame clones here, not all; method: immunoSEQ multiplex PCR. The sample holds 150,000 to 200,000 clones, 85% to 95% seen once. This clone was seen a few times. The antigen is undetermined. The study, taken as a whole, reports: An increase in Spike-specific TCR breadth and depth was observed after two AZD1222 doses. Repertoire sampling occurred only after the peak T cell response. Donors skewed white British and female; clonal diversity was possibly underestimated.

Sequencing was performed on peripheral blood, taken on day 0 of AZD1222 vaccination. The clonotype comes from an adult in good health. V usage is TRBV30 and J usage is TRBJ1-1, with no clear D. In DNA form, the CDR3 reads TGTGCCTGGAGTGCCGCCCGTGTTTCTGCGAACACTGAAGCTTTCTTT. Translated: CAWSAARVSANTEAFF.